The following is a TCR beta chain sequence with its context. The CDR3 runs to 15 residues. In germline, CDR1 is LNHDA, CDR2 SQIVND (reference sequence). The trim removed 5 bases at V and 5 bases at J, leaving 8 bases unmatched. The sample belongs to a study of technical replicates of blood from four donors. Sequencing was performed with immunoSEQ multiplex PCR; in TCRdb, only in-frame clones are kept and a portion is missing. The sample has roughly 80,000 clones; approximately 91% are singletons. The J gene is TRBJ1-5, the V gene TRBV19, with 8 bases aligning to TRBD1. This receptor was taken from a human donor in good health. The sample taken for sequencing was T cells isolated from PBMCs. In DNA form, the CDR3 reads TGTGCCAGTAGTCCAGGCAGGGGGCAACATCAGCCCCAGCATTTT. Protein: CASSPGRGQHQPQHF.